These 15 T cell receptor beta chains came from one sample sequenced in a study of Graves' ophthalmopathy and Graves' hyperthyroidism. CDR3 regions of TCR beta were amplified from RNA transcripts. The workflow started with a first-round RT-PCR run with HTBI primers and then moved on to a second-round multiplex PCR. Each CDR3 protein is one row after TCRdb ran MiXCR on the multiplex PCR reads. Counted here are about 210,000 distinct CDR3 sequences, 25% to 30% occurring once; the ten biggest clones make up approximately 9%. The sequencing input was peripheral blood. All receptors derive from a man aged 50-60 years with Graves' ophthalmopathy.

The CDR3 spells CASSPDRAGFTEAFF. CDR3 bases: TGTGCCAGCAGCCCGGACAGGGCCGGGTTCACTGAAGCTTTCTTT. This chain joins TRBV11-1 and TRBJ1-1; 8 bases align to TRBD1. V shed 5 bases and J 4 bases; nucleotides not matched to a gene: 9. This CDR3 comprises 15 residues. Germline lookup yields CDR1 SGHAT and CDR2 FQDESV (reference sequence).

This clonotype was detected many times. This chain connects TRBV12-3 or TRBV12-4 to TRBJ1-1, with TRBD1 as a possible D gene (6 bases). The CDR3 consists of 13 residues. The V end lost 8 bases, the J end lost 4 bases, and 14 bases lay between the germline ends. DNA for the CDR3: TGTGCCAGCGGATGGGGGCTCGGCACTGAAGCTTTCTTT. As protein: CASGWGLGTEAFF.

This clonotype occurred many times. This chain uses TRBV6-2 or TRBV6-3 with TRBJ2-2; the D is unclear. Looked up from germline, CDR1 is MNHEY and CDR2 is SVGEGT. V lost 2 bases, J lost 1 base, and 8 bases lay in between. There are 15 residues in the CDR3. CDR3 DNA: TGTGCCAGCAGTTACGGACGCAGGAACACCGGGGAGCTGTTTTTT. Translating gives CASSYGRRNTGELFF.

This CDR3 reads CASSQRDSYQPQHF. DNA for the CDR3: TGTGCCAGCAGCCAAAGGGACAGCTACCAGCCCCAGCATTTT. V usage is TRBV3-1 and J usage is TRBJ1-5; 7 bases agree with TRBD1. The CDR3 consists of 14 residues. V lost 2 bases and J lost 7; bases outside the gene matches: 5. CDR1 and CDR2 (germline): LGHDT, YNNKEL (reference sequence).

The CDR3 here is CASSPLGSSYEQYF. CDR3 DNA: TGTGCCAGCTCACCCCTAGGGAGCTCCTACGAGCAGTACTTC. The chain couples TRBV18 to TRBJ2-7, with D perhaps TRBD2 (5 bases). The CDR3 consists of 14 residues. Trimming stripped 3 bases from V and 0 bases from J, with 9 bases between. The germline V gene has CDR1 KGHSH and CDR2 LQKENI. Full variable domain (missing parts from reference TRBV18 and TRBJ2-7): NAGVMQNPRHLVRRRGQEARLRCSPMKGHSHVYWYRQLPEEGLKFMVYLQKENIIDESGMPKERFSAEFPKEGPSILRIQQVVRGDSAAYFCASSPLGSSYEQYFGPGTRLTVT.

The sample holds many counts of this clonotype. The CDR3 sequence: CASSPGQGAETQYF. The CDR3 coding sequence is TGTGCCAGCAGCCCGGGACAGGGGGCAGAGACCCAGTACTTC. V and J are TRBV5-5 and TRBJ2-5; TRBD1 matches 12 bases. CDR1 is SGHKS, CDR2 YYEKEE, per germline (reference sequence). This CDR3 is 14 amino acids long. The V segment lost 4 bases and the J segment 4 bases; nucleotides outside the gene matches: 2.

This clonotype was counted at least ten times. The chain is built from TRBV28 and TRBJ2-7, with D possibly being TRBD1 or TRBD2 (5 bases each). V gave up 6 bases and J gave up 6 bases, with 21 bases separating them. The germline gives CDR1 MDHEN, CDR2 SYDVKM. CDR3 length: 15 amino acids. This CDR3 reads CASSPWGSVVSEQYF. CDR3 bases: TGTGCCAGCAGCCCGTGGGGGTCTGTGGTAAGCGAGCAGTACTTC.

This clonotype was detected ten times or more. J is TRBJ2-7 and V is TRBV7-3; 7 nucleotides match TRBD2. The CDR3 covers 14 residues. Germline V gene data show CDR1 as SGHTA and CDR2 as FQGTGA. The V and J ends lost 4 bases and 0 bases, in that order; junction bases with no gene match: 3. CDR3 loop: CASSYSGDSYEQYF. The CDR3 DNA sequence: TGTGCCAGCAGCTACAGCGGGGACTCCTACGAGCAGTACTTC. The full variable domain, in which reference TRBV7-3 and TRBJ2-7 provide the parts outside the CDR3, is GAGVSQTPSNKVTEKGKYVELRCDPISGHTALYWYRQSLGQGPEFLIYFQGTGAADDSGLPNDRFFAVRPEGSVSTLKIQRTERGDSAVYLCASSYSGDSYEQYFGPGTRLTVT.

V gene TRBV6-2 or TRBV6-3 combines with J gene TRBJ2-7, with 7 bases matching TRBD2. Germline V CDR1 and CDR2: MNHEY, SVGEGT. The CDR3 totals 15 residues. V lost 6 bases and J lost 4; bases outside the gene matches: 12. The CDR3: CASSITPLALYEQYF. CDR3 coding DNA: TGTGCCAGCAGCATCACTCCACTAGCGCTGTACGAGCAGTACTTC.

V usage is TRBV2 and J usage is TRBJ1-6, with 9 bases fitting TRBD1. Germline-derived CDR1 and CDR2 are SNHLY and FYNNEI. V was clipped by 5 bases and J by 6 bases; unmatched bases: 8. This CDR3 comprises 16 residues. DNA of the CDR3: TGTGCCAGCAGTTCCCGGGAGACAGGGGGTAATTCACCCCTCCACTTT. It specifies CASSSRETGGNSPLHF.

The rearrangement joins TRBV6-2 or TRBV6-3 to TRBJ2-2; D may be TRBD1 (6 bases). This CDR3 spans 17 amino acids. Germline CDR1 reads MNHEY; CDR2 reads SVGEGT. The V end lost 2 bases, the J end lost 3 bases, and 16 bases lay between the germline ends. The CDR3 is CASSYLDRSQHTGELFF. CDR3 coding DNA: TGTGCCAGCAGTTACCTGGACAGATCCCAGCACACCGGGGAGCTGTTTTTT.

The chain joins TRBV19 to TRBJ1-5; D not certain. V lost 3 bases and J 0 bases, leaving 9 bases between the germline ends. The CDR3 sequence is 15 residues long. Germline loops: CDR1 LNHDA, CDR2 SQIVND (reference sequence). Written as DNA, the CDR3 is TGTGCCAGTAGTATCTCGGCCAGTAGCAATCAGCCCCAGCATTTT. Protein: CASSISASSNQPQHF.

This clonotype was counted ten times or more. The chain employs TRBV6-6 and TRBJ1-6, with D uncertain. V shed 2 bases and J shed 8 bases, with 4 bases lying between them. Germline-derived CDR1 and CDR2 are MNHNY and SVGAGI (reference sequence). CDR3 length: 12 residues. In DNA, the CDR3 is TGTGCCAGCAGTTACGGAGATTCACCCCTCCACTTT. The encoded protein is CASSYGDSPLHF.

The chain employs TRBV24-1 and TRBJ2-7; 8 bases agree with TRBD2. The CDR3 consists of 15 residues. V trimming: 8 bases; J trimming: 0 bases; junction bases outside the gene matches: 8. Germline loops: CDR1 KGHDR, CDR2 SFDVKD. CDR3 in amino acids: CATKNLLADSYEQYF. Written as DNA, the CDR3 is TGTGCCACCAAAAACTTACTAGCGGACTCCTACGAGCAGTACTTC.

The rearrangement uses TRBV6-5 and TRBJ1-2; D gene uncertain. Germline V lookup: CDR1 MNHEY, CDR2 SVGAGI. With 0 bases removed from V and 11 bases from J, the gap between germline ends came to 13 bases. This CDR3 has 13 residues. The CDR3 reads CASSYSGHTRYTF. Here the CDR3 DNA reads TGTGCCAGCAGTTACTCTGGCCATACTCGGTACACCTTC.